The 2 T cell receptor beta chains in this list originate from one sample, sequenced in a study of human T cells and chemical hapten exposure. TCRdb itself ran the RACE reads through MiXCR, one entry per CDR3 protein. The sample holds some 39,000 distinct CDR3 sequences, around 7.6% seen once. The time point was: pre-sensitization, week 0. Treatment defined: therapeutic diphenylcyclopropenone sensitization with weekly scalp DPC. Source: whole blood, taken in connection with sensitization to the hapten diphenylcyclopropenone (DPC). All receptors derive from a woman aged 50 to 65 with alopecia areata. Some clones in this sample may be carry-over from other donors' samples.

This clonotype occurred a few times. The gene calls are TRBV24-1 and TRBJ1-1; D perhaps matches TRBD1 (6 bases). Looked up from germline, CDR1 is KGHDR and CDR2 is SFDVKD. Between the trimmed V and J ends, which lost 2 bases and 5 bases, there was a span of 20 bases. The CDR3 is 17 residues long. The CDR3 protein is CATSDSAGARGKTEAFF. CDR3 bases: TGTGCCACCAGTGATTCAGCAGGGGCGAGGGGTAAGACTGAAGCTTTCTTT.

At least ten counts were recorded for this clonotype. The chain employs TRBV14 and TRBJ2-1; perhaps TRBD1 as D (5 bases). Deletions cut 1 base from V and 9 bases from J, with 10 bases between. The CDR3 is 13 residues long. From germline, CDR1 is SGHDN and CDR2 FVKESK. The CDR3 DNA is TGTGCCAGCAGCCAAGTAAGGGGCGGTGAGCAGTTCTTC. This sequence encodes CASSQVRGGEQFF.